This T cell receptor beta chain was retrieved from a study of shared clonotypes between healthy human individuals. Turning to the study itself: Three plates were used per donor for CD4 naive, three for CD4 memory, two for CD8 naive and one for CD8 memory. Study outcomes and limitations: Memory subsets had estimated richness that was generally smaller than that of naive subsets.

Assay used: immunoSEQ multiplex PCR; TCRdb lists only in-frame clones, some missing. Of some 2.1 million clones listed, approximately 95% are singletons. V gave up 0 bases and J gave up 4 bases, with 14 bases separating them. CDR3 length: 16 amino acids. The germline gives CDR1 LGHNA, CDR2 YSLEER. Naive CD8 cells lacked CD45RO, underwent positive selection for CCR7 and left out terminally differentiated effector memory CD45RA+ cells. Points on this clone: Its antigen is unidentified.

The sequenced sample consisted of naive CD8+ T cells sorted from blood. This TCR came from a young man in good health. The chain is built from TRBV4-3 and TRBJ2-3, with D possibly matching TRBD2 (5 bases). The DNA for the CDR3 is TGCGCCAGCAGCCAAGATCTCGGACTGGGTCCAGATACGCAGTATTTT. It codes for CASSQDLGLGPDTQYF.